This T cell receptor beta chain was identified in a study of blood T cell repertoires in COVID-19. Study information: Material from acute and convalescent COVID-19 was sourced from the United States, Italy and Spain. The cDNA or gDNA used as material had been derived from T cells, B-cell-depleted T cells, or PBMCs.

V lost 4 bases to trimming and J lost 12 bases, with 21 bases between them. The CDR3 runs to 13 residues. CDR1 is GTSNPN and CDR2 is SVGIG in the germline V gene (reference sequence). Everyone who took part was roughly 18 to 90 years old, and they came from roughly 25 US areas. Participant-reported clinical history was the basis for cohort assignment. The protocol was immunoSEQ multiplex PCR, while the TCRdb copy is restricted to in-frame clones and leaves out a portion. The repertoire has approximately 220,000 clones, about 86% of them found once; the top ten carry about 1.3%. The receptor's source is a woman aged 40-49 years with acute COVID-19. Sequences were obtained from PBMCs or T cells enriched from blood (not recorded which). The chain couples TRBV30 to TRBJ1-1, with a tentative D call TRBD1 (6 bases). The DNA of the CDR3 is TGTGCCTGGACCACTTCAAGACGACAGGTGACTTTCTTT. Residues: CAWTTSRRQVTFF.